The T cell receptor (beta chain) described here comes from a study of regulatory T cells in long-lasting Graves disease. Overall study findings and caveats: TRBV28, TRBJ1-2 and TRBJ2-5 emerged as the favored segments in persistent disease.

Both iRepertoire HTBI primers and Arm-PCR of CDR3 regions were used to build the TCR beta libraries. Using its own MiXCR run on the multiplex PCR reads, TCRdb lists one record per CDR3 protein. The data contain approximately 540,000 distinct CDR3 sequences, more than 10% of them singletons. At least ten counts were recorded for this clonotype. The antigen remains undetermined. Regarding time point: newly diagnosed GD, antithyroid drugs for less than 3 months. From PBMCs, RNA was extracted and then used to make the TCR library. The J segment lost 9 bases and the V segment lost 0 bases, leaving 16 bases of the junction unmatched. Germline lookup yields CDR1 GTSNPN and CDR2 SVGIG (reference sequence). The CDR3 covers 17 residues. This same sample was also taken into another study, of T cells in Graves' hyperthyroidism and ophthalmopathy. From that second work: Patients aged 18 to 65 had newly diagnosed hyperthyroidism that had lasted under 2 months.

The specimen was peripheral blood mononuclear cells (PBMCs), collected at new diagnosis, from a patient treated with antithyroid drugs. This TCR derives from a woman aged 25 to 39 with Graves disease. This chain links TRBV30 with TRBJ2-1; TRBD2 matches at 8 bases. CDR3 coding DNA: TGTGCCTGGAGTGTACCTTATCCATCGGGAGGGCCCGGTGAGCAGTTCTTC. It yields the protein CAWSVPYPSGGPGEQFF.